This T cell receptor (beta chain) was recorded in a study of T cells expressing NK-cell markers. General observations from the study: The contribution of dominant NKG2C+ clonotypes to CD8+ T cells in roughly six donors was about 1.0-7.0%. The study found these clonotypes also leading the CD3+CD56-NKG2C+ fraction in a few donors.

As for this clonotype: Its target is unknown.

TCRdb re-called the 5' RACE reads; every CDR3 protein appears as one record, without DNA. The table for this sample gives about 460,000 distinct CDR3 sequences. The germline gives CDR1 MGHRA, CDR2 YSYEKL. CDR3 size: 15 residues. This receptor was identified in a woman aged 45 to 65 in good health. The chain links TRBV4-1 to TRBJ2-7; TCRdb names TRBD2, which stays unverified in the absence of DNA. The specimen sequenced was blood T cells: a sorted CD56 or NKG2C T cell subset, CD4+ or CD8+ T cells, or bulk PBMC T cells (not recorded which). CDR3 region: CASSRRSGNLFEQYF.